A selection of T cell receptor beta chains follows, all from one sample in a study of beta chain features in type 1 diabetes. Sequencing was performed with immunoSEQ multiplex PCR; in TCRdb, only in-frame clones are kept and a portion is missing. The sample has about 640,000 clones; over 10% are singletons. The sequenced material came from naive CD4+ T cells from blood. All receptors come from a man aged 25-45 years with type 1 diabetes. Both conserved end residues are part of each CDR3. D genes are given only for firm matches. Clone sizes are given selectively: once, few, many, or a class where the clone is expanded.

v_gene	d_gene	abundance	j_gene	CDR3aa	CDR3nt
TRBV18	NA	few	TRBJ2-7	CASSPPPGKQYF	TGTGCCAGCTCACCACCGCCGGGGAAACAGTACTTC
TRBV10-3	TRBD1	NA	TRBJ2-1	CAMGTGEYNEQFF	TGTGCCATGGGGACAGGGGAATACAATGAGCAGTTCTTC
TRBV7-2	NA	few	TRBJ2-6	CASSFTGADSGANVLTF	TGTGCCAGCAGCTTTACCGGGGCAGACTCTGGGGCCAACGTCCTGACTTTC
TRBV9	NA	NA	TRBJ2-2	CASRKRGGDTGELFF	TGTGCCAGCAGGAAAAGGGGCGGGGACACCGGGGAGCTGTTTTTT
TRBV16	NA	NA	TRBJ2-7	CASSPTLDKSYEQYF	TGTGCCAGCAGCCCGACTCTTGACAAAAGCTACGAGCAGTACTTC
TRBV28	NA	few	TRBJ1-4	CASSSASEGKEKLFF	TGTGCCAGCAGTTCCGCCTCGGAGGGAAAGGAAAAACTGTTTTTT
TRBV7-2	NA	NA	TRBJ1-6	CASSLGIVNSPLHF	TGTGCCAGCAGCTTAGGGATTGTTAATTCACCCCTCCACTTT
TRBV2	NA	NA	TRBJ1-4	CASSDRGTNEKLFF	TGTGCCAGCAGTGATAGGGGAACTAATGAAAAACTGTTTTTT
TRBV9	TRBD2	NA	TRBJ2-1	CASSTSGGPYNEQFF	TGTGCCAGCAGCACTAGCGGGGGGCCCTACAATGAGCAGTTCTTC
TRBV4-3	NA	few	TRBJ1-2	CASSQGGTGGYGYTF	TGCGCCAGCAGCCAAGGGGGAACAGGCGGTTATGGCTACACCTTC
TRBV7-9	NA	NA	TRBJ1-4	CASSSDSVNEKLFF	TGTGCCAGCAGCTCGGACAGCGTTAATGAAAAACTGTTTTTT
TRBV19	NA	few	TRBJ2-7	CASSMGQIPTAF	TGTGCCAGTAGTATGGGTCAGATCCCCACCGCCTTC
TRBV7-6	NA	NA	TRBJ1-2	CASSSQENYGYTF	TGTGCCAGCAGCTCCCAGGAAAACTATGGCTACACCTTC